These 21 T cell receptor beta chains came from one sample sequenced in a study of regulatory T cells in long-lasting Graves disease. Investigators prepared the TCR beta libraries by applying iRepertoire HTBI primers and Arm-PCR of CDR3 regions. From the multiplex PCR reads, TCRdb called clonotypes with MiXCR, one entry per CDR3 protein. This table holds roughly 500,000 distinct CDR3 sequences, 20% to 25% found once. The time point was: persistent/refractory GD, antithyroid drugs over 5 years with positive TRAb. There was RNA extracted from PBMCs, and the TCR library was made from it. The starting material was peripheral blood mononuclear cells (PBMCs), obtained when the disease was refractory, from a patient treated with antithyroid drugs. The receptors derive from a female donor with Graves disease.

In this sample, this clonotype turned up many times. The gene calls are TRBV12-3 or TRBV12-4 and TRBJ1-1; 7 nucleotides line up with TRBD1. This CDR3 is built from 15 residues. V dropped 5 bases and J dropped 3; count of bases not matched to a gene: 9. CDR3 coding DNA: TGTGCCAGCAGTCCCGCCGAGACAGGGCACACTGAAGCTTTCTTT. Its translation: CASSPAETGHTEAFF.

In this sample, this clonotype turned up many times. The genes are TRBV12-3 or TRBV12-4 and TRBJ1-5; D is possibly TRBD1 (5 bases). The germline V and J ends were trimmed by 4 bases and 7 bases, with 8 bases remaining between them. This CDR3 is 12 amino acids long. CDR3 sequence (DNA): TGTGCCAGCAGTTCAGGGCTGCAGCCCCAGCATTTT. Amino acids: CASSSGLQPQHF.

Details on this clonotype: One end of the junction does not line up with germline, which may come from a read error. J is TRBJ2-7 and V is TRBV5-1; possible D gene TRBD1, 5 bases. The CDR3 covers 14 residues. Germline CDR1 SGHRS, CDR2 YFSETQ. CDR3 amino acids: CASSVGARVNEQYF. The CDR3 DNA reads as TGTGCCAGCAGCGTAGGTGCCAGGGTAAACGAGCAGTACTTC.

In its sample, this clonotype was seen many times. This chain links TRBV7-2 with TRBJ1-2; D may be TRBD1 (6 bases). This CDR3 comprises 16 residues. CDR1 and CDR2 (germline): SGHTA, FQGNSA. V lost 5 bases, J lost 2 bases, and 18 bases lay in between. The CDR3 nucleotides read TGTGCCAGCAGCCTATCAGGACAGCGAGTCAACTATGGCTACACCTTC. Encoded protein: CASSLSGQRVNYGYTF.

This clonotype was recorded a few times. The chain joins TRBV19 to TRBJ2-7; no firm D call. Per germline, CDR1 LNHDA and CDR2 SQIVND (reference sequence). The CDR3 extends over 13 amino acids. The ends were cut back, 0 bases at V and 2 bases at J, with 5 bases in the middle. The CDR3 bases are TGTGCCAGTAGTATAGAACTACCCTACGAGCAGTACTTC. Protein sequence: CASSIELPYEQYF.

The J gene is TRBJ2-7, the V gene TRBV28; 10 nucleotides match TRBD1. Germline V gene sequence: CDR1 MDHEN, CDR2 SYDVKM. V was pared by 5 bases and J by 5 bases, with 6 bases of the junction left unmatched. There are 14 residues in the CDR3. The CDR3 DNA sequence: TGTGCCAGCAGTACCGGGACAGGGGCGGACGAGCAGTACTTC. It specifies CASSTGTGADEQYF.

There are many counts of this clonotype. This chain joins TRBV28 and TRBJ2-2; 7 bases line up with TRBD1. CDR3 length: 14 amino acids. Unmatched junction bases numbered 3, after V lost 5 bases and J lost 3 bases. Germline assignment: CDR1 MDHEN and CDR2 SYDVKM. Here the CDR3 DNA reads TGTGCCAGCAGTCTAGGGACAGACACCGGGGAGCTGTTTTTT. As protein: CASSLGTDTGELFF.

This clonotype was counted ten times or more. DNA for the CDR3: TGTGCCAGCATCGGGACAGGGGGAGGCTACACCTTC. This translates into CASIGTGGGYTF. The rearrangement links TRBV28 to TRBJ1-2; TRBD1 agrees at 11 bases. In germline, CDR1 is MDHEN, CDR2 SYDVKM. J was trimmed by 8 bases and V by 7 bases; bases with no gene match: 3. CDR3 length equals 12 residues.

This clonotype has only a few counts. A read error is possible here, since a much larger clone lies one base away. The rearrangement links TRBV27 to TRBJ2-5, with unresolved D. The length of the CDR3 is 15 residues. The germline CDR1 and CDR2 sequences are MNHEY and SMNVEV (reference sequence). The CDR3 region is CTSSPAGDSARTQYF. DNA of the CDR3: TGTACCAGCAGCCCCGCCGGAGACTCCGCACGGACCCAGTACTTC.

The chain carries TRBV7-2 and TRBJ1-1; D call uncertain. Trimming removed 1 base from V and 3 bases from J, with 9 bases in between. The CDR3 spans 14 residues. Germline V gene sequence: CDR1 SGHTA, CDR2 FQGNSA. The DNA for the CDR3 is TGTGCCAGCAGCTTAGGGGTCGGAGACACTGAAGCTTTCTTT. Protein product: CASSLGVGDTEAFF.

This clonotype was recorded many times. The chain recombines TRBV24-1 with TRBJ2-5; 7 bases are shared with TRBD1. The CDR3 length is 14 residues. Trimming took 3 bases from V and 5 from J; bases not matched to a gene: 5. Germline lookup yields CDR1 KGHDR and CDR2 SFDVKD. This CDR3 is CATSDPTGLETQYF. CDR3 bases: TGTGCCACCAGTGATCCGACAGGGTTGGAGACCCAGTACTTC.

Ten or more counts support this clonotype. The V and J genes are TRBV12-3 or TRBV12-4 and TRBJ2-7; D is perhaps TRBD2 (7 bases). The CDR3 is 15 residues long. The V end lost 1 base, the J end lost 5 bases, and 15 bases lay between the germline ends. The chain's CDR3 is CASSLGFGGRNEQYF. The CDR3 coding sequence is TGTGCCAGCAGTTTAGGGTTCGGGGGGCGGAACGAGCAGTACTTC.

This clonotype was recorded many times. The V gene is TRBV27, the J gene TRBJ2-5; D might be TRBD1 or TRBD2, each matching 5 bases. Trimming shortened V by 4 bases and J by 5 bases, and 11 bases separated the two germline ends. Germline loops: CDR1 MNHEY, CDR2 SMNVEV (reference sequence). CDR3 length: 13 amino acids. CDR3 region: CASSSQGVETQYF. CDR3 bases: TGTGCCAGCAGTTCCCAGGGAGTGGAGACCCAGTACTTC.

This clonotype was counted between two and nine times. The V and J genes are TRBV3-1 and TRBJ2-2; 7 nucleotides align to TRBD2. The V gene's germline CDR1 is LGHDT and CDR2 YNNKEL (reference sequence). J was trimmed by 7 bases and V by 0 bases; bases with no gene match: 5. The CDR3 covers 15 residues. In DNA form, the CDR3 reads TGTGCCAGCAGCCAAGAGCCCCAGCGGGACGGGGAGCTGTTTTTT. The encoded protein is CASSQEPQRDGELFF.

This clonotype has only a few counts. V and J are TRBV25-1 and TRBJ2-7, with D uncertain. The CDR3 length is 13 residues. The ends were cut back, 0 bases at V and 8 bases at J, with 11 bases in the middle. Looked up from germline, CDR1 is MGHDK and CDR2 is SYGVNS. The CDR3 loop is CASSEYGSPQQYF. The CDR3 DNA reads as TGTGCCAGCAGTGAATACGGGTCGCCCCAGCAGTACTTC.

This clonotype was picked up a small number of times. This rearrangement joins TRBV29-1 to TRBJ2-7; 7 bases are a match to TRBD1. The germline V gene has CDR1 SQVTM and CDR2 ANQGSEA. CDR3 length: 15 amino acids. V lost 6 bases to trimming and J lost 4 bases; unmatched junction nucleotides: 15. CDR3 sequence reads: CSVAGDRVKIYEQYF. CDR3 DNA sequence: TGCAGCGTCGCTGGAGACAGGGTGAAGATATACGAGCAGTACTTC.

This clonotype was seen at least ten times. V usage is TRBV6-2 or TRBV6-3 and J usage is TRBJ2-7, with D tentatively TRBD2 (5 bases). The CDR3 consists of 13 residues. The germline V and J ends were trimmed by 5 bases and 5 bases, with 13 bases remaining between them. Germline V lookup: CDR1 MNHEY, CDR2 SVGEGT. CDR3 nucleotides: TGTGCCAGCAGTGCCCAGGCGGGCGACGAGCAGTACTTC. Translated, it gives CASSAQAGDEQYF.

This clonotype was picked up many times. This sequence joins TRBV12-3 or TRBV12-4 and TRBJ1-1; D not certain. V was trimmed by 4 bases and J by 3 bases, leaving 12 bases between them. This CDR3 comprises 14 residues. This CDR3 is CASSSTSSYTEAFF. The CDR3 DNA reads TGTGCCAGCAGTTCGACAAGTTCGTACACTGAAGCTTTCTTT.

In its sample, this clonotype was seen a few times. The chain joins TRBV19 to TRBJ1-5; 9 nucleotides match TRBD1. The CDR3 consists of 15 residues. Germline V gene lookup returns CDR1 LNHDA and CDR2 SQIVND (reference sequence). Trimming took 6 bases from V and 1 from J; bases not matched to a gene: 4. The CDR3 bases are TGTGCCAGTAGCAGACAGGGGGGAAGCAATCAGCCCCAGCATTTT. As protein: CASSRQGGSNQPQHF.

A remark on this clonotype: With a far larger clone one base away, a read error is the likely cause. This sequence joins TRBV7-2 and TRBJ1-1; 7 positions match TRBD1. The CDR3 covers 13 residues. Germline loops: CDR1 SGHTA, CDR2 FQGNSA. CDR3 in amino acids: CASSLGTDTGAFF. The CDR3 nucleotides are TGTGCCAGCAGCCTCGGGACAGACACTGGAGCTTTCTTT.

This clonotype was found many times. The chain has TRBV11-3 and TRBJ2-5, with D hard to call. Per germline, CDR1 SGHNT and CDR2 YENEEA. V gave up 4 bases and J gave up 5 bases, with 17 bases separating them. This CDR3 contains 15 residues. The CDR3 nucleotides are TGTGCCAGCAGCTCGTTCGGGTTCCGAGAGGAGACCCAGTACTTC. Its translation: CASSSFGFREETQYF.